Presented here are 15 T cell receptor beta chains from one specimen sequenced in a study of blood T cells in healthy people across ages. Then a second PCR, running roughly 7 to 11 cycles, was carried out with a sample-barcoded 5' primer and a J-beta primer mix. TCRdb reprocessed the 5' RACE reads via MiXCR and lists one record per CDR3 protein. The table lists 1 million or so distinct CDR3 sequences, over 35% of them singletons. Sequences were obtained from blood. These receptors all stem from an older woman in good health.

The chain employs TRBV12-3 or TRBV12-4 and TRBJ2-7; 7 positions agree with TRBD1. The CDR3 length is 14 residues. The ends lost 3 bases at V and 7 bases at J; junction bases unmatched: 9. The CDR3 DNA reads TGTGCCAGCAGTTTTTTGGACAGGTCCTCGGAGCAGTACTTC. This gives the protein CASSFLDRSSEQYF.

As for this clonotype: An end of the junction does not agree with germline; a read error may underlie this. This sequence joins TRBV6-5 and TRBJ2-1; D perhaps matches TRBD2 (6 bases). CDR3 length equals 12 residues. Germline CDR1 and CDR2: MNHEY and SVGAGI. The CDR3 nucleotides are TGTGCCAGCACCTCTTCTAGCGTGGAGCAGTTCTTT. The encoded protein is CASTSSSVEQFF.

The chain employs TRBV7-3 and TRBJ2-3; 7 bases are shared with TRBD1. CDR1 SGHTA and CDR2 FQGTGA come from the germline V gene. V was clipped by 4 bases and J by 6 bases; unmatched bases: 10. The CDR3 is 15 residues long. The CDR3 DNA follows: TGTGCCAGCAGCTCCCCCGGGACAGTGGGGGATACGCAGTATTTT. This codes for CASSSPGTVGDTQYF.

In the case of this clonotype: At one of its ends the junction is not consistent with the germline gene, which may arise from a read error. The V and J genes are TRBV3-1 and TRBJ2-5; possibly TRBD2 for D (5 bases). The CDR3 length is 13 residues. Germline V CDR1 and CDR2: LGHDT, YNNKEL (reference sequence). As DNA, the CDR3 is TGTGCCTGCAGCCAAAACAGAGGGGAGACCCAGTACTTC. Protein: CACSQNRGETQYF.

A note on this clonotype: At one end, the junction sequence differs from germline, possibly due to a read error. The CDR3 DNA follows: TGTGCCAGTAGTACCCTGGGGGGCACGGATACGCAGTATTTT. Amino acid sequence: CASSTLGGTDTQYF. This rearrangement joins TRBV19 to TRBJ2-3; D possibly uses TRBD1 or TRBD2 (6 bases each). Germline V gene lookup returns CDR1 LNHDA and CDR2 SQIVND (reference sequence). The CDR3 spans 14 residues.

This clonotype showed up just a few times. This chain links TRBV20-1 with TRBJ2-7; 7 positions match TRBD2. The J segment lost 6 bases and the V segment lost 2 bases, leaving 16 bases of the junction unmatched. Germline-derived CDR1 and CDR2 are DFQATT and SNEGSKA (reference sequence). The CDR3 sequence is 16 residues long. The CDR3 DNA is TGCAGTGCTAGAAGCCCAACAGGAGCGGGAAAAGGCGAGCAGTACTTC. This codes for CSARSPTGAGKGEQYF.

In its sample, this clonotype was seen a few times. The chain employs TRBV6-6 and TRBJ1-6; TRBD1 is a possible D gene (5 bases). The CDR3 is made up of 15 amino acids. Germline V gives CDR1 MNHNY, CDR2 SVGAGI (reference sequence). V was pared by 0 bases and J by 8 bases, with 11 bases between. The CDR3 bases are TGTGCCAGCAGTTACTCCCCAGGGACTCATTCACCCCTCCACTTT. It specifies CASSYSPGTHSPLHF.

This chain links TRBV27 with TRBJ2-3; the D gene is possibly TRBD2 (5 bases). Trimming stripped 5 bases from V and 6 bases from J, with 18 bases between. The CDR3 sequence is 15 residues long. Germline V lookup: CDR1 MNHEY, CDR2 SMNVEV (reference sequence). This chain's CDR3 is CASSPSASKRDTQYF. CDR3 nucleotide sequence: TGTGCCAGCAGTCCCTCCGCTAGCAAGCGGGATACGCAGTATTTT.

The genes are TRBV2 and TRBJ1-4, with D unresolved. V was shortened by 2 bases and J by 7 bases, with 2 bases between the two germline ends. CDR1 and CDR2 from the germline V gene are SNHLY and FYNNEI. The CDR3 runs 11 residues. The CDR3 coding sequence is TGTGCCAGCAGTGAATTTGAAAAACTGTTTTTT. This codes for CASSEFEKLFF.

V usage is TRBV11-2 and J usage is TRBJ1-4, with 8 nucleotides matching TRBD1. CDR1 and CDR2 from the germline V gene are SGHAT and FQNNGV. The junction had 5 bases not matched to a gene; V was cut back by 2 bases and J by 0 bases. The CDR3 has 17 residues. The DNA for the CDR3 is TGTGCCAGCAGCTTAACCCCGGGACAGGCAACTAATGAAAAACTGTTTTTT. This sequence encodes CASSLTPGQATNEKLFF.

The chain couples TRBV7-6 to TRBJ2-1, with D unresolved. The CDR3 runs to 13 residues. The V gene's germline CDR1 is SGHVS and CDR2 FNYEAQ. V lost 5 bases and J 10 bases, leaving 15 bases between the germline ends. The CDR3 sequence is CASSIPPRREQFF. DNA of the CDR3: TGTGCCAGCAGCATTCCTCCGAGGCGGGAGCAGTTCTTC.

The J gene is TRBJ2-1, the V gene TRBV12-3 or TRBV12-4; TRBD2 matches 10 bases. CDR3 length equals 19 residues. With 3 bases clipped from V and 0 bases from J, the junction kept 11 bases outside the gene matches. CDR3: CASSFNSGRPGGSYNEQFF. As DNA, the CDR3 is TGTGCCAGCAGTTTTAATAGCGGGAGGCCCGGCGGCTCCTACAATGAGCAGTTCTTC.

The rearrangement uses TRBV7-9 and TRBJ2-7, with 8 bases matching TRBD1. The end of the DNA is better explained by TRBJ2-4, so the J call may be wrong. Germline V gives CDR1 SEHNR, CDR2 FQNEAQ (reference sequence). This CDR3 has 15 amino acids. CDR3 sequence reads: CASSRNGQGKNIQYF. Written as DNA, the CDR3 is TGTGCCAGCAGCCGCAACGGACAGGGAAAAAACATTCAGTACTTC.

There are a few counts of this clonotype. V is TRBV14 and J is TRBJ2-3; no reliable D call. Germline loops: CDR1 SGHDN, CDR2 FVKESK. This CDR3 spans 16 amino acids. Trimming removed 1 base at V and 0 bases at J, with 11 bases between. The CDR3 loop reads CASSQVAGPSTDTQYF. The CDR3 DNA reads as TGTGCCAGCAGCCAAGTGGCCGGTCCTAGCACAGATACGCAGTATTTT.

V and J are TRBV20-1 and TRBJ1-2; D unclear. There are 11 residues in the CDR3. V dropped 5 bases and J dropped 7 bases, with 11 bases sitting between them. Germline V gene sequence: CDR1 DFQATT, CDR2 SNEGSKA (reference sequence). The CDR3, as DNA: TGCAGTGCTCTTGGTCTGGGTGGCTACACCTTC. Protein: CSALGLGGYTF.